This T cell receptor beta chain emerged from a study of blood T cell repertoires in COVID-19. The sample holds one count of this clone. Per the original methods: Amplifying reference gene primers gave estimates of nucleated cell counts. Generated by immunoSEQ multiplex PCR, the TCRdb table keeps only in-frame clones and is missing some. V, J and clone size reflect that table, while D and trimming were determined from the DNA. The repertoire holds roughly 250,000 clones, with roughly 84% as singletons. Germline V gene lookup returns CDR1 GTSNPN and CDR2 SVGIG (reference sequence). The CDR3 is 12 residues long. Trimming left V 1 base short and J 3 bases short, with 6 bases between.

This chain uses TRBV30 with TRBJ1-2; D unclear. This TCR came from a woman aged 40 to 49 who had recovered from COVID-19. Specimen: peripheral blood. DNA for the CDR3: TGTGCCTGGAGTGGCGATTACTATGGCTACACCTTC. Its translation: CAWSGDYYGYTF.